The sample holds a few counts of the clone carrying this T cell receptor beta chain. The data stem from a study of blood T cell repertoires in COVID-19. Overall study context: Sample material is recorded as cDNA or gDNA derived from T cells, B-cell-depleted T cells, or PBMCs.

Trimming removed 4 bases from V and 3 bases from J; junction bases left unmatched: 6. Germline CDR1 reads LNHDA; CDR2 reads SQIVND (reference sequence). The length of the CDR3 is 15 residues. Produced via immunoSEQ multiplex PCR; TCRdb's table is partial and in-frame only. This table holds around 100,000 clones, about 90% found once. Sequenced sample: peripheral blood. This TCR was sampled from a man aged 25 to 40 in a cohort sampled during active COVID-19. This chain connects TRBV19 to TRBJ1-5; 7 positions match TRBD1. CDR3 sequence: CASSSGTVPNQPQHF. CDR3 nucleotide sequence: TGTGCCAGTAGTAGTGGGACAGTACCCAATCAGCCCCAGCATTTT.